The 9 T cell receptor beta chains reported below all come from one sample, sequenced in a study of blood T cell repertoires in COVID-19. Method: immunoSEQ multiplex PCR; TCRdb's copy keeps in-frame clones and lacks some. The repertoire holds about 110,000 clones, over 75% seen once, with about 6.6% in the top ten. The sequencing sample was made of peripheral blood. All receptors derive from a woman in her 50s with acute or convalescent COVID-19.

CDR3 region: CASSPALLGGQYEQYF. Written as DNA, the CDR3 is TGTGCCAGCTCACCCGCATTACTAGGGGGCCAATACGAGCAGTACTTC. The chain combines TRBV18 with TRBJ2-7; 7 bases line up with TRBD1. Germline trimming cut 3 bases from V and 4 bases from J; bases unmatched to any gene: 12. The CDR3 covers 16 residues. Germline CDR1 and CDR2: KGHSH and LQKENI.

The J gene is TRBJ2-5, the V gene TRBV27; perhaps TRBD2 as D (6 bases). CDR1 is MNHEY, CDR2 SMNVEV, per germline (reference sequence). V lost 6 bases and J lost 5, with 13 bases in between. The CDR3 contains 13 residues. The DNA of the CDR3 is TGTGCCAGCAGGCTAAATGGGGGGGAGACCCAGTACTTC. This sequence encodes CASRLNGGETQYF.

This sequence joins TRBV6-5 and TRBJ1-5; perhaps TRBD1 as D (5 bases). Between the trimmed V and J ends, which lost 8 bases and 3 bases, there was a span of 17 bases. The CDR3 consists of 15 residues. Germline CDR1 and CDR2: MNHEY and SVGAGI. CDR3 residues: CASREQGSFNQPQHF. In DNA, the CDR3 is TGTGCCAGCCGAGAGCAGGGCAGCTTCAATCAGCCCCAGCATTTT.

This chain uses TRBV19 with TRBJ1-2; 8 bases map to TRBD1. Germline CDR1 LNHDA, CDR2 SQIVND (reference sequence). V gave up 1 base and J gave up 8 bases; unmatched junction bases: 6. CDR3 length: 14 residues. CDR3 amino acids: CASSIGRDRRGYTF. The CDR3 DNA reads TGTGCCAGTAGTATAGGTAGGGACAGGCGCGGCTACACCTTC.

The DNA for the CDR3 is TGTGCCAGCAGTTACCAGGGTATGAGCACTGAAGCTTTCTTT. This sequence encodes CASSYQGMSTEAFF. V is TRBV6-5 and J is TRBJ1-1; maybe TRBD1 (5 bases). The germline V and J ends were trimmed by 2 bases and 4 bases, with 11 bases remaining between them. CDR1 and CDR2 (germline): MNHEY, SVGAGI. CDR3 length: 14 residues.

This chain links TRBV12-3 or TRBV12-4 with TRBJ1-3; D uncertain. The CDR3 totals 12 residues. The ends were cut back, 5 bases at V and 10 bases at J, with 12 bases in the middle. CDR3 in amino acids: CASSRYEETIYF. CDR3 coding DNA: TGTGCCAGCAGTCGCTACGAAGAAACCATATATTTT.

The chain carries TRBV7-9 and TRBJ2-4, with 11 bases aligning to TRBD1. The CDR3 runs 15 residues. V lost 0 bases and J lost 6; bases outside the gene matches: 1. Germline V lookup: CDR1 SEHNR, CDR2 FQNEAQ (reference sequence). The CDR3 nucleotides read TGTGCCAGCAGCTTAGCGGGGACAGGGGGAAACATTCAGTACTTC. It yields the protein CASSLAGTGGNIQYF.

The V call is TRBV7-8, the J call TRBJ1-6, with TRBD1 matching 7 bases. The CDR3 loop spans 18 amino acids. With 1 base clipped from V and 0 bases from J, the junction kept 6 bases outside the gene matches. Looked up from germline, CDR1 is SGHVS and CDR2 is FQNEAQ. Here the CDR3 DNA reads TGTGCCAGCAGCTTAGAGACAGGGATTTACTCCTATAATTCACCCCTCCACTTT. This sequence encodes CASSLETGIYSYNSPLHF.

The V gene is TRBV5-1, the J gene TRBJ2-1; TRBD2 agrees at 14 bases. After removal of 4 bases from V and 6 bases from J, the junction contained 6 bases not matched to a gene. The length of the CDR3 is 16 residues. Germline V gene sequence: CDR1 SGHRS, CDR2 YFSETQ. The CDR3 nucleotides are TGCGCCAGCAGCCAGATGGGACTAGCGGGGGTCAATGAGCAGTTCTTC. Its protein product is CASSQMGLAGVNEQFF.